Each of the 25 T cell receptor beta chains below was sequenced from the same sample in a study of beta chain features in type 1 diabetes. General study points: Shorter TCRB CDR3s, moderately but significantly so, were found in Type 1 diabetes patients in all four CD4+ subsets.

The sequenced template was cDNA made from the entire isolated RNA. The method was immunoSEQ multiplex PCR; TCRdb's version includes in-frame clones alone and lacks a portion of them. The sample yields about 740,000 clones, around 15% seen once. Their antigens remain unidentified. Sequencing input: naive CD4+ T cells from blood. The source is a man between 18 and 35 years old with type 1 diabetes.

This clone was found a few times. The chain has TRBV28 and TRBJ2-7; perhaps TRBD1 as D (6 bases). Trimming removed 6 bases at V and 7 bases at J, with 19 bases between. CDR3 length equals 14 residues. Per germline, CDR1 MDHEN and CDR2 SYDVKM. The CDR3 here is CASRSDSLTLEQYF. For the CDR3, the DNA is TGTGCCAGCAGATCGGACAGCCTGACGCTGGAGCAGTACTTC.

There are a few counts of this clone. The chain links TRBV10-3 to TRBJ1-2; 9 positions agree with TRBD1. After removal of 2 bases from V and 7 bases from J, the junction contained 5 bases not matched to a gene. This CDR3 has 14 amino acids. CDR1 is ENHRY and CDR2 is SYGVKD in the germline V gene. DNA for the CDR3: TGTGCCATCAGTGAGGGGACAGGGTTTTTTGGCTACACCTTC. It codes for CAISEGTGFFGYTF.

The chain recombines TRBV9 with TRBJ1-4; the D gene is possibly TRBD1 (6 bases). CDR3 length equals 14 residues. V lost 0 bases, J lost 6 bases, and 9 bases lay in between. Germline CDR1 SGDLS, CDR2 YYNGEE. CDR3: CASSVEGGYEKLFF. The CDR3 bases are TGTGCCAGCAGCGTAGAGGGGGGATATGAAAAACTGTTTTTT.

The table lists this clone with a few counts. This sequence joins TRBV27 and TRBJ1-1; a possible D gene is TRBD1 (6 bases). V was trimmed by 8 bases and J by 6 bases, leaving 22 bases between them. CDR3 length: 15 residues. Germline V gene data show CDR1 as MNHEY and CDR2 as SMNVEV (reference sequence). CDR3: CASASWRGGPAEAFF. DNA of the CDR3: TGTGCCAGCGCCAGTTGGAGGGGGGGCCCGGCTGAAGCTTTCTTT.

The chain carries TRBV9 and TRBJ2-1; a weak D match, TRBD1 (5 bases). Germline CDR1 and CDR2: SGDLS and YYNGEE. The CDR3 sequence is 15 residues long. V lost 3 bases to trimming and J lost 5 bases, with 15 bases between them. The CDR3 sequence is CASSANDRADNEQFF. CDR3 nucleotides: TGTGCCAGCAGCGCTAACGACAGAGCCGACAATGAGCAGTTCTTC.

CDR3 in DNA: TGTGCCAGCGGGTGGGGTAGCGGAGACATGTTGGAGACCCAGTACTTC. This translates into CASGWGSGDMLETQYF. The J gene is TRBJ2-5, the V gene TRBV5-4; D possibly corresponds to TRBD2 (6 bases). The length of the CDR3 is 16 residues. V was trimmed by 7 bases and J by 5 bases, leaving 24 bases between them. Per germline, CDR1 SGHNT and CDR2 YYREEE (reference sequence).

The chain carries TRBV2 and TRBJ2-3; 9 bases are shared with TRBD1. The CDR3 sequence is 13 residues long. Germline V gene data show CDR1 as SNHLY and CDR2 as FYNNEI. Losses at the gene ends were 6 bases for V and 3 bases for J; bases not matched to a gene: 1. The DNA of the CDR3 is TGTGCCAGCAGCGGGACAGGGACAGATACGCAGTATTTT. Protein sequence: CASSGTGTDTQYF.

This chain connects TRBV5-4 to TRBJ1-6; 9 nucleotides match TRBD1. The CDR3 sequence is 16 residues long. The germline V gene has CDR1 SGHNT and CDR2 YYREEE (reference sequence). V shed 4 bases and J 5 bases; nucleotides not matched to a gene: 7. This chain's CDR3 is CASSPGQGVDNSPLHF. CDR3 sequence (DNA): TGTGCCAGCAGCCCGGGACAGGGTGTGGATAATTCACCCCTCCACTTT.

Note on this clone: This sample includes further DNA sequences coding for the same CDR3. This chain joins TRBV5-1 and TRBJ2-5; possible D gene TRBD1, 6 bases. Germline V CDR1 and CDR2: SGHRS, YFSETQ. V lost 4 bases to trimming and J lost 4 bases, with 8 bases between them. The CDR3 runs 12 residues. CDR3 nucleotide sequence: TGCGCCAGCAGCCCACAGGGAGAGACCCAGTACTTC. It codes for CASSPQGETQYF.

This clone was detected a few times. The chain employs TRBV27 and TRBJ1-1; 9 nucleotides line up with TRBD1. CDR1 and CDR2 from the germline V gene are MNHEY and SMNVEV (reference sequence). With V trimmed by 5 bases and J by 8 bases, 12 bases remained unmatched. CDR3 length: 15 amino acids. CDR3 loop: CASSPLGQGIEEAFF. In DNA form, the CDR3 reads TGTGCCAGCAGTCCATTAGGACAGGGGATAGAGGAAGCTTTCTTT.

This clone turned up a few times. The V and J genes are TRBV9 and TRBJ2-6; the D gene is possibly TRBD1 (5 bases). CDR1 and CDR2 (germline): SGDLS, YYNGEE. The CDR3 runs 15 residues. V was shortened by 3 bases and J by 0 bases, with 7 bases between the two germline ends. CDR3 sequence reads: CASSGDSSGANVLTF. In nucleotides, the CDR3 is TGTGCCAGCAGCGGAGACAGCTCTGGGGCCAACGTCCTGACTTTC.

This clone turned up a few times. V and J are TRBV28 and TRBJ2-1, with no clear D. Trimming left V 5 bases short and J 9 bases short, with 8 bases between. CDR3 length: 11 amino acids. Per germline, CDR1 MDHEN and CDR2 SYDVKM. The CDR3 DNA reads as TGTGCCAGCAGTCCGCAAAGTGAGCAGTTCTTC. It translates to CASSPQSEQFF.

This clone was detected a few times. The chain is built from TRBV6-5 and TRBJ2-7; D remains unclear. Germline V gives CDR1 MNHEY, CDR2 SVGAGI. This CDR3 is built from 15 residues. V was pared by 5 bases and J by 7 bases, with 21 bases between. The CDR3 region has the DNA TGTGCCAGCAGTGCCCCTCCGGCAGGTGGACGGGAGCAGTACTTC. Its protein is CASSAPPAGGREQYF.

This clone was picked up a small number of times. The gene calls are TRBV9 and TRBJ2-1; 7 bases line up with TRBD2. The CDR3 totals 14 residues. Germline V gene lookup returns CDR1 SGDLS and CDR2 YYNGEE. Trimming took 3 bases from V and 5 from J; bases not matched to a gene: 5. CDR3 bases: TGTGCCAGCAGCGGACTAGCTGGTCACAATGAGCAGTTCTTC. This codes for CASSGLAGHNEQFF.

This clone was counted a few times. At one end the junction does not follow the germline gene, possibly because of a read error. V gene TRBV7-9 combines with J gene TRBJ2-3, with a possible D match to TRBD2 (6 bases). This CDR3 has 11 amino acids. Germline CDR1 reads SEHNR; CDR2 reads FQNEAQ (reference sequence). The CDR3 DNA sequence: TGTGCCAGCAGCTTCGTGACGGGGGTCGGATTT. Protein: CASSFVTGVGF.

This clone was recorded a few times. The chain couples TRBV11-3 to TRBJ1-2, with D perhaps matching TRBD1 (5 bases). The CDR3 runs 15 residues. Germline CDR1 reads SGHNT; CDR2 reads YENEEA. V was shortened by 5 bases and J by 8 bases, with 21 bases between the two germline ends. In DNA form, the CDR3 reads TGTGCCAGCAGCGCTGACTCGGGACGCCTTAGCGGCTACACCTTC. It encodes CASSADSGRLSGYTF. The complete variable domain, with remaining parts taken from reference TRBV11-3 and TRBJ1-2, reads EAGVVQSPRYKIIEKKQPVAFWCNPISGHNTLYWYLQNLGQGPELLIRYENEEAVDDSQLPKDRFSAERLKGVDSTLKIQPAELGDSAVYLCASSADSGRLSGYTFGSGTRLTVV.

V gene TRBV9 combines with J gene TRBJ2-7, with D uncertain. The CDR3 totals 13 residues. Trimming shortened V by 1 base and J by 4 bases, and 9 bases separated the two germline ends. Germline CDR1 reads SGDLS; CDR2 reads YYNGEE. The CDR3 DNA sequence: TGTGCCAGCAGCGTATCGTCCCAATACGAGCAGTACTTC. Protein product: CASSVSSQYEQYF.

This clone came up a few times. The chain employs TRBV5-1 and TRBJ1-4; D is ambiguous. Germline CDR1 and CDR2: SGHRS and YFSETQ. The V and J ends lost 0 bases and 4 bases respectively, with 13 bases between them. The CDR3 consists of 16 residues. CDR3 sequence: CASSLDAGGNNEKLFF. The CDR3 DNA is TGCGCCAGCAGCTTGGACGCAGGAGGGAATAATGAAAAACTGTTTTTT.

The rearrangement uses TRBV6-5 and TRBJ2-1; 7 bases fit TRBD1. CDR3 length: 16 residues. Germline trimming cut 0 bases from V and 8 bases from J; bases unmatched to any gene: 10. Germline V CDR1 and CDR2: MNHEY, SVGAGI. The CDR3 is CASSYSGTASRYEQFF. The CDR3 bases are TGTGCCAGCAGTTACTCCGGGACAGCCTCGCGGTATGAGCAGTTCTTC.

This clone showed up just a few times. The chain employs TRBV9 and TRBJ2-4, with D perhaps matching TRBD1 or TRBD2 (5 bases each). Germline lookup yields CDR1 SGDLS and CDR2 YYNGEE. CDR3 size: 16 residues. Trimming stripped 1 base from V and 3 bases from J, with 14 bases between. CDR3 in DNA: TGTGCCAGCAGCGTACAGGGCGGGTTTGGCAAAAACATTCAGTACTTC. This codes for CASSVQGGFGKNIQYF.

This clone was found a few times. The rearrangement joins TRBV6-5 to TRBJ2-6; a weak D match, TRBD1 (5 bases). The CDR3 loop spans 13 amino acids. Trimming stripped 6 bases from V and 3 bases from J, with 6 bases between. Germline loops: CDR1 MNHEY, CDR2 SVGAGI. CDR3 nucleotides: TGTGCCAGCAGCCAGGGTGGGGCCAACGTCCTGACTTTC. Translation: CASSQGGANVLTF.

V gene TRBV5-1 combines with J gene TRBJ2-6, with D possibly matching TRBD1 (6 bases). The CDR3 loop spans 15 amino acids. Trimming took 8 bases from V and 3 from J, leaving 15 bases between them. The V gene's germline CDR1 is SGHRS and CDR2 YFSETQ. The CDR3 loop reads CASTPDSSGANVLTF. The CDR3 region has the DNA TGCGCCAGTACACCGGACAGTAGTGGGGCCAACGTCCTGACTTTC.

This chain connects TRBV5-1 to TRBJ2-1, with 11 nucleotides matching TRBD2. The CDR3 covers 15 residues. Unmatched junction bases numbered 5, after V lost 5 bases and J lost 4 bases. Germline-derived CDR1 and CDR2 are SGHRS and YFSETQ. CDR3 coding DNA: TGCGCCAGCAGGGCGGGACTAGCGGATTACAATGAGCAGTTCTTC. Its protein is CASRAGLADYNEQFF.

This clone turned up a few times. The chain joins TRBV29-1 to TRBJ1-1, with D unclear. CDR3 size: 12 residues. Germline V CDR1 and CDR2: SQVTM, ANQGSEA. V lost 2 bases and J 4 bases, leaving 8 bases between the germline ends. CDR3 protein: CSVERFGTEAFF. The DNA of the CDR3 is TGCAGCGTTGAACGGTTTGGCACTGAAGCTTTCTTT.

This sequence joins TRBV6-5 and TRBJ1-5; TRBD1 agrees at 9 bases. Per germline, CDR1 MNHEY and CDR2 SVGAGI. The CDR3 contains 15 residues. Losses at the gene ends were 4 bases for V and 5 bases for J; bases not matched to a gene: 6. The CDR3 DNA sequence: TGTGCCAGCAGTTCCGGGGACAGGGACTATCAGCCCCAGCATTTT. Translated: CASSSGDRDYQPQHF.